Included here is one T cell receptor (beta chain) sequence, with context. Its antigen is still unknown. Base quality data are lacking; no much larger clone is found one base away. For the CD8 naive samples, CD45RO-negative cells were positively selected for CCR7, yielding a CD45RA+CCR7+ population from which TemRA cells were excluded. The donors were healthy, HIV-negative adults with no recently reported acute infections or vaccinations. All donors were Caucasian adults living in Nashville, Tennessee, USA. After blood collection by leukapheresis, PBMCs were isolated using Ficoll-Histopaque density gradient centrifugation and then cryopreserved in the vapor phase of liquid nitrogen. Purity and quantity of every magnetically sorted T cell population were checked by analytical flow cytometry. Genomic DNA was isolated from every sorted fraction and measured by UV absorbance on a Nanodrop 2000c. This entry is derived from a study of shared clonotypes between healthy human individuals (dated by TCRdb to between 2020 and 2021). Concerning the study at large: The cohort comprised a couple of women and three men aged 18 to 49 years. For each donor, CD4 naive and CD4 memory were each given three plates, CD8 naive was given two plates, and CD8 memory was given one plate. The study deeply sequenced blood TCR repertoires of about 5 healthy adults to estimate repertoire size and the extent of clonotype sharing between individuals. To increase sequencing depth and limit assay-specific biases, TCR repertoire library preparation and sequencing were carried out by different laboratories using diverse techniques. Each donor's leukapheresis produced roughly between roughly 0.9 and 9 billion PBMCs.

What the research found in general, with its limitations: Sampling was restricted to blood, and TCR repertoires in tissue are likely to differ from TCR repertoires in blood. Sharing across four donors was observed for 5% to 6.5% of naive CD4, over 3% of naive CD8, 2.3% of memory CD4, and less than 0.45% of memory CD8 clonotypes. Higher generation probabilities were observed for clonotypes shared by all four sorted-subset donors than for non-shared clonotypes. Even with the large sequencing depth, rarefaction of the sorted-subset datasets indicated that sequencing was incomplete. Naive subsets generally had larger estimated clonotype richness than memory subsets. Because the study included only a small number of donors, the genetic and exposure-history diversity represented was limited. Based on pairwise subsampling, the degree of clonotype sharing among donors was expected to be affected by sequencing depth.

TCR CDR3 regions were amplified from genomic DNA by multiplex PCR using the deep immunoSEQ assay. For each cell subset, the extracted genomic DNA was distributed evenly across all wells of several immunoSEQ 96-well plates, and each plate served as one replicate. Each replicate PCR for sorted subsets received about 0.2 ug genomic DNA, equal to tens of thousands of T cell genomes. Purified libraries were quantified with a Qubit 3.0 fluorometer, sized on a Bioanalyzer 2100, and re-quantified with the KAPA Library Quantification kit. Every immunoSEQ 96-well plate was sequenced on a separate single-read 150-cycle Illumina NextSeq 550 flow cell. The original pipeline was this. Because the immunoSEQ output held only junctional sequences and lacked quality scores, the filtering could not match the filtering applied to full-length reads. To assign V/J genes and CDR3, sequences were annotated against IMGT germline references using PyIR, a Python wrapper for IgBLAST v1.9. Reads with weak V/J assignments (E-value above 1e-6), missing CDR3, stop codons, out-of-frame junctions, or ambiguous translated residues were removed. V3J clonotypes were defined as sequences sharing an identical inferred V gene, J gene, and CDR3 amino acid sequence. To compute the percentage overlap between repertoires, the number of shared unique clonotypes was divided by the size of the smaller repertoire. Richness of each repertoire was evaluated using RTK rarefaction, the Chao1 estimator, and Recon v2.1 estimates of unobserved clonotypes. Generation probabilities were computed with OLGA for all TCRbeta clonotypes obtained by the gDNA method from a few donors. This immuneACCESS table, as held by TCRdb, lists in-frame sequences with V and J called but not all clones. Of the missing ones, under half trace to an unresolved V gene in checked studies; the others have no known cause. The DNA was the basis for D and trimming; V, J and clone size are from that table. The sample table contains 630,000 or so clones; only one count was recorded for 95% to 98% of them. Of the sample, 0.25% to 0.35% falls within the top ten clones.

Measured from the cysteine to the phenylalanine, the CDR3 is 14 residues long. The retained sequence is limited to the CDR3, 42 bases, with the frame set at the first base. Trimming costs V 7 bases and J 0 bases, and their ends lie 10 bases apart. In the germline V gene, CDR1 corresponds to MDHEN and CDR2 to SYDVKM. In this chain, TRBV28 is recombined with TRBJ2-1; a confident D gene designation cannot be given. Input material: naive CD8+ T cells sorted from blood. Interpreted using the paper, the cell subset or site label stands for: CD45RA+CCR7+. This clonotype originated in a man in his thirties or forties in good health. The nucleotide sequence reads TGTGCCAGCAAGATACTTAGCTCCTACAATGAGCAGTTCTTC. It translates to CASKILSSYNEQFF.